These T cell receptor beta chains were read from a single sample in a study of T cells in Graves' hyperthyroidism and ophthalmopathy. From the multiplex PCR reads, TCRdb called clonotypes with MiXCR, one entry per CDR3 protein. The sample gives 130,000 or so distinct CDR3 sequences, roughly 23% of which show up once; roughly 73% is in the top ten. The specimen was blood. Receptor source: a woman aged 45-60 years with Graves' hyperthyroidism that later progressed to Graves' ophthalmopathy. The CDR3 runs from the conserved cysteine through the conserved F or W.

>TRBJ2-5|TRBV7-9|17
CASSPSQLSGGGETQYF
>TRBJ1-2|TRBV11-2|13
CASRSRTVSGYTF
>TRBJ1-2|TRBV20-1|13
CSARDSGGVSYTF
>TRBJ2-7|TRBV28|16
CASSLPPRRGPDEQYF
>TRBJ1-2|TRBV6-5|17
CASSYSPSRVGAYGYTF
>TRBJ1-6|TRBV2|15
CASSEAAGVRSPLHF
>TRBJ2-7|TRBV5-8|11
CASSLANEQYF
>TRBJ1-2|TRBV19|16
CASSIDLQGQDYGYTF
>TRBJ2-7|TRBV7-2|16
CASSLGVQGLGHEQYF
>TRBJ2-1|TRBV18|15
CASRGGLGLRNEQFF